Listed here is a single TCR beta chain. The data were taken from a study of T cell responses to AZD1222 COVID-19 vaccine. The CDR3 totals 16 residues. V lost 0 bases, J lost 2 bases, and 13 bases lay in between. The germline CDR1 and CDR2 sequences are LGHNT and FRNRAP. Sequencing was performed with immunoSEQ multiplex PCR; in TCRdb, only in-frame clones are kept and a portion is missing. The profile covers 150,000 or so clones, with more than 70% appearing a single time and more than 3% taken by the ten largest. The sequence derives from an adult in good health. This sample comprised peripheral blood, obtained on day 0 of MenACWY control vaccination. V usage is TRBV12-5 and J usage is TRBJ1-2; D is possibly TRBD1 (6 bases). DNA for the CDR3: TGTGCTAGTGGTTTGGTATTGACAGGCCGCAACTATGGCTACACCTTC. It translates to CASGLVLTGRNYGYTF.